A single sample gave rise to the 12 T cell receptor beta chains below, sequenced in a study of T cells in Graves' hyperthyroidism and ophthalmopathy (dated by TCRdb to about 2019). The library came from multiplex PCR. Sequenced on an Illumina HiSeq 2000. The TCR beta CDR3 regions were amplified from the RNA transcripts. For the first round of RT-PCR on the TCR CDR3, the HTBI primer set was used together with the Qiagen OneStep RT-PCR kit. In-frame beta chains were kept once TCRdb had trimmed the public reads at Q25 with fastp and called clones with MiXCR. Each entry merges the rows of one CDR3 protein and shows their most common DNA and genes. This sample gives roughly 630,000 distinct CDR3 sequences in total; 15% to 19% of them show up just once. The ten largest make up around 7.3% of the sample. The source material was blood. The source of these receptors is a woman in her twenties or thirties with Graves' hyperthyroidism.

This clonotype was observed at least ten times. This sequence joins TRBV9 and TRBJ1-2, with 8 bases lining up with TRBD1. J lost 5 bases, V lost 0 bases, and 15 bases had no gene match. Germline V gives CDR1 SGDLS, CDR2 YYNGEE. CDR3 length: 18 residues. The CDR3 DNA reads TGTGCCAGCAGCGTAGTTGTAGACGACGGACAGGGATGGTATGGCTACACCTTC. Translated, it gives CASSVVVDDGQGWYGYTF.

This clonotype has at least ten counts. The chain employs TRBV7-9 and TRBJ2-7; 9 positions match TRBD1. This CDR3 region has 15 residues. With V trimmed by 5 bases and J by 5 bases, 10 bases remained unmatched. Germline lookup yields CDR1 SEHNR and CDR2 FQNEAQ (reference sequence). The CDR3 DNA sequence: TGTGCCAGCAGCGTAACAGGGGGCAGCGAGCACGAGCAGTACTTC. Translating gives CASSVTGGSEHEQYF.

This rearrangement joins TRBV4-2 to TRBJ1-1, with a possible D match to TRBD1 (5 bases). V shed 4 bases and J shed 4 bases, with 16 bases lying between them. The CDR3 runs to 15 residues. Germline V lookup: CDR1 LGHNA, CDR2 YNFKEQ. In nucleotides, the CDR3 is TGTGCCAGCAGCCCCCCCGGGGCTCCGAGCACTGAAGCTTTCTTT. It yields the protein CASSPPGAPSTEAFF.

The chain combines TRBV4-3 with TRBJ2-7; 8 nucleotides agree with TRBD2. CDR1 is LGHNA, CDR2 YSLEER, per germline. The CDR3 runs to 15 residues. Trimming removed 2 bases from V and 3 bases from J; junction bases left unmatched: 6. The CDR3 nucleotides are TGCGCCAGCAGCCAACTACTAGCGGAGAACTACGAGCAGTACTTC. The encoded protein is CASSQLLAENYEQYF.

The chain is built from TRBV5-1 and TRBJ2-7; 10 bases fit TRBD2. The CDR3 extends over 16 amino acids. Trimming took 4 bases from V and 4 from J; bases not matched to a gene: 11. Germline values: CDR1 SGHRS, CDR2 YFSETQ. CDR3 protein: CASSPGTASGSYEQYF. The CDR3 bases are TGCGCCAGCAGCCCCGGCACGGCTAGCGGGAGTTACGAGCAGTACTTC. The variable domain in full, with the rest retrieved from reference TRBV5-1 and TRBJ2-7, is KAGVTQTPRYLIKTRGQQVTLSCSPISGHRSVSWYQQTPGQGLQFLFEYFSETQRNKGNFPGRFSGRQFSNSRSEMNVSTLELGDSALYLCASSPGTASGSYEQYFGPGTRLTVT.

V is TRBV7-9 and J is TRBJ1-3, with D uncertain. Trimming cost V 5 bases and J 0 bases, with 17 bases left between them. The CDR3 length is 17 residues. Germline V CDR1 and CDR2: SEHNR, FQNEAQ (reference sequence). The CDR3 reads CASSLLEARYSGNTIYF. The CDR3 DNA reads as TGTGCCAGCAGCCTCTTGGAGGCTCGTTACTCTGGAAACACCATATATTTT. The full variable domain, completed using reference TRBV7-9 and TRBJ1-3, is DTGVSQNPRHKITKRGQNVTFRCDPISEHNRLYWYRQTLGQGPEFLTYFQNEAQLEKSRLLSDRFSAERPKGSFSTLEIQRTEQGDSAMYLCASSLLEARYSGNTIYFGEGSWLTVV.

This clonotype was seen repeatedly, ten times or more. V usage is TRBV7-9 and J usage is TRBJ2-7; 10 bases are a match to TRBD2. J lost 3 bases, V lost 8 bases, and 7 bases had no gene match. The CDR3 runs 14 residues. The germline gives CDR1 SEHNR, CDR2 FQNEAQ (reference sequence). The CDR3 loop is CASGLAGDLYEQYF. The CDR3 DNA sequence: TGTGCCAGCGGGCTAGCGGGAGATCTCTACGAGCAGTACTTC.

This clonotype was counted at least ten times. The rearrangement uses TRBV7-9 and TRBJ2-5; possible D gene TRBD2, 5 bases. Trimming left V 5 bases short and J 5 bases short, with 12 bases between. CDR1 is SEHNR, CDR2 FQNEAQ, per germline (reference sequence). The CDR3 has 13 amino acids. For the CDR3, the DNA is TGTGCCAGCAGCCGAGGGTCGGCTGAGACCCAGTACTTC. Its translation is CASSRGSAETQYF.

The chain links TRBV12-3 or TRBV12-4 to TRBJ2-7; D gene uncertain. Trimming pared 2 bases from V and 2 bases from J, leaving 7 bases between. This CDR3 region has 13 residues. CDR3 amino acids: CASSLRKTYEQYF. The CDR3 coding sequence is TGTGCCAGCAGTTTACGGAAAACCTACGAGCAGTACTTC.

This clonotype was observed many times. The chain couples TRBV11-1 to TRBJ2-7; D gene uncertain. The CDR3 sequence is 15 residues long. Germline loops: CDR1 SGHAT, CDR2 FQDESV (reference sequence). Trimming removed 0 bases at V and 5 bases at J, with 14 bases between. The chain's CDR3 is CASSLARIGGNEQYF. CDR3 sequence (DNA): TGTGCCAGCAGCTTAGCGCGGATAGGTGGGAACGAGCAGTACTTC. Together with reference TRBV11-1 and TRBJ2-7, the CDR3 gives the full variable domain: EAEVAQSPRYKITEKSQAVAFWCDPISGHATLYWYRQILGQGPELLVQFQDESVVDDSQLPKDRFSAERLKGVDSTLKIQPAELGDSAMYLCASSLARIGGNEQYFGPGTRLTVT.

The table lists this clonotype with a few counts. The chain uses TRBV20-1 and TRBJ2-7; 11 nucleotides align to TRBD2. V was clipped by 3 bases and J by 3 bases; unmatched bases: 10. The CDR3 is 16 amino acids. Germline V gene lookup returns CDR1 DFQATT and CDR2 SNEGSKA (reference sequence). The CDR3 DNA sequence: TGCAGTGCTAGGAATCCGCTAGCGGGAGGAAGCTACGAGCAGTACTTC. It is translated as CSARNPLAGGSYEQYF.

This clonotype was found many times. The rearrangement links TRBV20-1 to TRBJ2-5, with D maybe TRBD1 (6 bases). The CDR3 is 12 amino acids. V lost 3 bases, J lost 4 bases, and 9 bases lay in between. Germline V lookup: CDR1 DFQATT, CDR2 SNEGSKA (reference sequence). The DNA of the CDR3 is TGCAGTGCTAGGAAGGACAGAGAGACCCAGTACTTC. The encoded protein is CSARKDRETQYF.